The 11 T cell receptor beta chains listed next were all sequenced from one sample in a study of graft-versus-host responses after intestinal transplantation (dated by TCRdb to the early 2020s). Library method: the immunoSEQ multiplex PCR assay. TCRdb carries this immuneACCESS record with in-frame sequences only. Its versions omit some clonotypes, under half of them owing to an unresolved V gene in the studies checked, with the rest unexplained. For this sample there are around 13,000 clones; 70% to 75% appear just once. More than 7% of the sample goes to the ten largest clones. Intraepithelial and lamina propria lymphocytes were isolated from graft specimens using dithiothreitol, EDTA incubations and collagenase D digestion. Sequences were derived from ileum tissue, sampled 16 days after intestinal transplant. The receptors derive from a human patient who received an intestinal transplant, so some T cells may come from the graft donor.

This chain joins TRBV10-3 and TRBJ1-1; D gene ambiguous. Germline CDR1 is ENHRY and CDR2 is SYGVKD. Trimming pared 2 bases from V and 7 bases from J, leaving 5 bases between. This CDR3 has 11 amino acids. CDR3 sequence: CAISERDEAFF. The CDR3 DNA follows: TGTGCCATCAGTGAGCGGGATGAAGCTTTCTTT.

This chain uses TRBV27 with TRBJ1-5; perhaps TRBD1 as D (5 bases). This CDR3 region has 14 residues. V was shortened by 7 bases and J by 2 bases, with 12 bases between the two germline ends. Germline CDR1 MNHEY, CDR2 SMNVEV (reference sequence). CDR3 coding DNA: TGTGCCAGCACCCCCGGGGGTGGCAATCAGCCCCAGCATTTT. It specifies CASTPGGGNQPQHF.

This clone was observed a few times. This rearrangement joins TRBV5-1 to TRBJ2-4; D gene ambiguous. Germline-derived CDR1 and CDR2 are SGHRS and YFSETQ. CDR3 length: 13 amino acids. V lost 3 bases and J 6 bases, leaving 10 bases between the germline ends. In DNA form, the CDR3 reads TGCGCCAGCAGCTCCTCACCGGGAAACATTCAGTACTTC. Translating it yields CASSSSPGNIQYF.

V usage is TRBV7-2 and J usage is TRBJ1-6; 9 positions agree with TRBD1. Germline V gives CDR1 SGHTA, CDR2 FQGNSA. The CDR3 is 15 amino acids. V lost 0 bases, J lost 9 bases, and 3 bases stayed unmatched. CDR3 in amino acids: CASSLATGGISPLHF. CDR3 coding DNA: TGTGCCAGCAGCTTAGCCACAGGGGGCATTTCACCCCTCCACTTT.

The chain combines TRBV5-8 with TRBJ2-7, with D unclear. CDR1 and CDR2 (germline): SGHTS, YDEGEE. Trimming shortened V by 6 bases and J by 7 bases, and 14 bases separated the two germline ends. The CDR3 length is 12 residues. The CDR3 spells CASTDKVREQYF. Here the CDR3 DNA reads TGTGCCAGCACCGACAAGGTTCGGGAGCAGTACTTC.

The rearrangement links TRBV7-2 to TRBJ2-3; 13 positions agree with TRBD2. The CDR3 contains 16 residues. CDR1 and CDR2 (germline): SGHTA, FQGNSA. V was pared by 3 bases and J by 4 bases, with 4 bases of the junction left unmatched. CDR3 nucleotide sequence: TGTGCCAGCAGCTTTAGTACTAGCGGGGGGGCAGATACGCAGTATTTT. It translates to CASSFSTSGGADTQYF.

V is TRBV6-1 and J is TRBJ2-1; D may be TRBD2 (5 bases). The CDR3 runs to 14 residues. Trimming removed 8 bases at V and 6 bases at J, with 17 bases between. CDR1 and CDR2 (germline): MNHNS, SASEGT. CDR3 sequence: CASQRLALSNEQFF. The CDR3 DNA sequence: TGTGCCAGCCAAAGGCTAGCCTTGAGCAATGAGCAGTTCTTC.

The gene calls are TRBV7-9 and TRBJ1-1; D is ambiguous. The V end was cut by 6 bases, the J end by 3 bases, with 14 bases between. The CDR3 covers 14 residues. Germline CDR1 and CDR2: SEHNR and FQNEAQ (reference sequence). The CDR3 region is CASSSRPIDTEAFF. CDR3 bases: TGTGCCAGCAGTTCCCGTCCCATAGACACTGAAGCTTTCTTT.

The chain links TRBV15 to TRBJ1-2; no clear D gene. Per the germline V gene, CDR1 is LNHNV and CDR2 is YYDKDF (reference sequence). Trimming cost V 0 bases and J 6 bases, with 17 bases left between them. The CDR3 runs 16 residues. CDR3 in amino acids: CATSRDAQSATDGYTF. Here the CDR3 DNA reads TGTGCCACCAGCAGAGATGCCCAATCCGCAACTGATGGCTACACCTTC.

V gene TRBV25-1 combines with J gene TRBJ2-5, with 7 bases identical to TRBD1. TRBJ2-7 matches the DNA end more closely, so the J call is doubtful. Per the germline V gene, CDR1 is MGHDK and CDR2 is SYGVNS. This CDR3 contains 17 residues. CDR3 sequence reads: CASSETPTGDDPYEQYF. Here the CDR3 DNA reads TGTGCCAGCAGTGAAACCCCCACAGGGGACGACCCCTACGAGCAGTACTTC.

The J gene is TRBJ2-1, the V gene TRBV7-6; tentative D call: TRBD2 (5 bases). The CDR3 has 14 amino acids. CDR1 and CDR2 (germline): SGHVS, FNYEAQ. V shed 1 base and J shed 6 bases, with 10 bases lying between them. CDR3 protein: CASSLGGWVNEQFF. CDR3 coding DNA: TGTGCCAGCAGCTTAGGCGGGTGGGTCAATGAGCAGTTCTTC.